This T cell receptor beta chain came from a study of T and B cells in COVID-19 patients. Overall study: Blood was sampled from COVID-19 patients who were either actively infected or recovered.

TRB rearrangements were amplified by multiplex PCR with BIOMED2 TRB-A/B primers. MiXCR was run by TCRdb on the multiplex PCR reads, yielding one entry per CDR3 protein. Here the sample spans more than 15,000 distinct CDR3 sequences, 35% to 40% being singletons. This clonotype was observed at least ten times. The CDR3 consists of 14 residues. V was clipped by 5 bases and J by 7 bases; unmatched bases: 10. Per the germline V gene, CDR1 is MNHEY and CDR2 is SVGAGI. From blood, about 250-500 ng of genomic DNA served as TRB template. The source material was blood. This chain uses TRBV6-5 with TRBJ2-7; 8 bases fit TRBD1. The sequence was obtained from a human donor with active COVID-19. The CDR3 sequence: CASSRPGTGGEQYF. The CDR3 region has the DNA TGTGCCAGCAGTCGCCCCGGGACAGGCGGAGAGCAGTACTTC.